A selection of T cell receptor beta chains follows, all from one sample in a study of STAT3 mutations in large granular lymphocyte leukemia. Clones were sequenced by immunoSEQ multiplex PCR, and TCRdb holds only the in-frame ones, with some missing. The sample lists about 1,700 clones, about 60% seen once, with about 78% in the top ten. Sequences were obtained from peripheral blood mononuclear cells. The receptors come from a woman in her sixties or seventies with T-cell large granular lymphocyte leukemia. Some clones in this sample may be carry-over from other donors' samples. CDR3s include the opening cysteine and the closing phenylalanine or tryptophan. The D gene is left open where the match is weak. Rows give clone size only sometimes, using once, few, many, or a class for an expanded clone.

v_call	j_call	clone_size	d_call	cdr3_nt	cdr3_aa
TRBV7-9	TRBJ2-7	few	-	TGTGCCAGCAGCTTTACGGAAGCCTCTCACGAGCAGTACTTC	CASSFTEASHEQYF
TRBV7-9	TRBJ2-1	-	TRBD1	TGTGCCAGCATTGGGACAGGGTTCCCCAATGAGCAGTTCTTC	CASIGTGFPNEQFF
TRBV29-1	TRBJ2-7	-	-	TGCAGCGTTGAAGGCTTTGACAGGAACCCCTACGAGCAGTACTTC	CSVEGFDRNPYEQYF
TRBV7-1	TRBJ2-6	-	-	TGTGCCAGCAGCAGAGGAGGACAAAGTCGGGCCAACGTCCTGACTTTC	CASSRGGQSRANVLTF
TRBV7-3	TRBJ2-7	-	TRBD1	TGTGCCAGCAGCTCCCAGGGGGGGACAGGGTCCTACGAGCAGTACTTC	CASSSQGGTGSYEQYF
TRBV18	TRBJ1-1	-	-	TGTGCCAGCTCACCGAATCCAGCAGGGGACGGCACTGAAGCTTTCTTT	CASSPNPAGDGTEAFF
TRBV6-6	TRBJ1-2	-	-	TGTGCCAGCAGTTACAGAGAGGATGGCTACACCTTC	CASSYREDGYTF
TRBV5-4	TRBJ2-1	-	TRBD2	TGTGCCAGCAGCTTGATGGGCAGGGCGGGGGATGAGCAGTTCTTC	CASSLMGRAGDEQFF
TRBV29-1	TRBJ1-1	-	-	TGCAGCGTCGCAAGGGGGATCACTGAAGCTTTCTTT	CSVARGITEAFF
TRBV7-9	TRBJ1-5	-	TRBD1	TGTGCCAGCAGCGGGACAGGTAGCAATCAGCCCCAGCATTTT	CASSGTGSNQPQHF
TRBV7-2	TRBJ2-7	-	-	TGTGCCAGCAGCTTAGCGGCCAAGGCCTACGAGCAGTACTTC	CASSLAAKAYEQYF
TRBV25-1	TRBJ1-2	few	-	TGTGCCAGCAGTGTCGGCTATGGCTACACCTTC	CASSVGYGYTF
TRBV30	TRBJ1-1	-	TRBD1	TGTGCCTGGAACAGGGGGTATAACACTGAAGCTTTCTTT	CAWNRGYNTEAFF
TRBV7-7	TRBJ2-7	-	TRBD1	TGTGCTAGCAGCCCGGACAGGGGAAATGGCGAGCAGTACTTC	CASSPDRGNGEQYF
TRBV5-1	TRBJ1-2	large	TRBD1	TGCGCCAGCAGCTTTGGCAGGGGGAATGGCTACACCTTC	CASSFGRGNGYTF
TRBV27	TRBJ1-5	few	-	TGTGCCAGCAGTTCCCAGGGACGCCAGCCCCAGCATTTT	CASSSQGRQPQHF
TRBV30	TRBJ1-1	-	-	TGTGCCTGGCTCCAGATGAACACTGAAGCTTTCTTT	CAWLQMNTEAFF
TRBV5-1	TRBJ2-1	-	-	TGCGCCAGCAGCTTGGGCGGGCTCTCCTACAATGAGCAGTTCTTC	CASSLGGLSYNEQFF
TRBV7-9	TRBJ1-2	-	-	TGTGCCAGCAGCTTTACCGCAGGGGTGATCGACGGCTACACCTTC	CASSFTAGVIDGYTF
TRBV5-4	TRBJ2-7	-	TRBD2	TGTGCCAGCAGCAGAGCGGGAGCCTCCTACGAGCAGTACTTC	CASSRAGASYEQYF
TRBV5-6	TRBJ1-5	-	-	TGTGCCAGCAGCTTGAGTCTCAATCAGCCCCAGCATTTT	CASSLSLNQPQHF
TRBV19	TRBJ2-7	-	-	TGTGCCAGTAGCCTAGGGACCTGGGGCGAGCAGTACTTC	CASSLGTWGEQYF
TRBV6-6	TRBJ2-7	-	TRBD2	TGTGCCAGCAGTGATAGCGGGAGAGGCAACGAGCAGTACTTC	CASSDSGRGNEQYF
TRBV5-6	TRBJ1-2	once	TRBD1	TGTGCCAGCAGCCGCGACAGGGACTATGGCTACACCTTC	CASSRDRDYGYTF
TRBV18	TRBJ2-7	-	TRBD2	TGTGCCAGCTCACCAGCGGGGGACGAGCAGTACTTC	CASSPAGDEQYF
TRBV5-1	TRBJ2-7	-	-	TGCGCCAGCAAAAACGTCGTCCGGGGCGACTACGAGCAGTACTTC	CASKNVVRGDYEQYF
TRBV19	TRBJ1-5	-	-	TGTGCCAGTAGCTCGGACGGCCCCAATCAGCCCCAGCATTTT	CASSSDGPNQPQHF
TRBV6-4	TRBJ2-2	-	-	TGTGCCAGCAGTGTGGACGGCAACACCGGGGAGCTGTTTTTT	CASSVDGNTGELFF
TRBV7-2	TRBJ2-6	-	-	TGTGCCAGCACCGGGGCCAACGTCCTGACTTTC	CASTGANVLTF
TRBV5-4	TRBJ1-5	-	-	TGTGCCAGCAGCCCGGATCCGGGTAGCAATCAGCCCCAGCATTTT	CASSPDPGSNQPQHF
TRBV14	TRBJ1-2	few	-	TGTGCCAGCAGCCAACGGACTTATGGCTACACCTTC	CASSQRTYGYTF
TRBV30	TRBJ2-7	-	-	TGTGCCTGGAGTGAGGACTCCTACGAGCAGTACTTC	CAWSEDSYEQYF
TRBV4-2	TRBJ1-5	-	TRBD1	TGTGCCAGCAGCTCCAGGGGGAAGGAGCTTCAGCCCCAGCATTTT	CASSSRGKELQPQHF
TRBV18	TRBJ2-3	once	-	TGTGCCAGCTCACCGGGAACTCAGGCTGATACGCAGTATTTT	CASSPGTQADTQYF
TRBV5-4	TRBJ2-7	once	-	TGTGCCAGCAGCTTACAGGGACCCTACGAGCAGTACTTC	CASSLQGPYEQYF
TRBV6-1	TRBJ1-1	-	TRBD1	TGTGCCAGCAGCGGGGACAGATGGAGAACTGAAGCTTTCTTT	CASSGDRWRTEAFF
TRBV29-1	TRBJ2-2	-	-	TGCAGCGTCCAAGGGGGGTGGAACACCGGGGAGCTGTTTTTT	CSVQGGWNTGELFF
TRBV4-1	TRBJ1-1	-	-	TGCGCCAGCAGCCAAGCCACCAGGGCCACTGAAGCTTTCTTT	CASSQATRATEAFF
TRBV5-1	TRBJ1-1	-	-	TGCGCCAGCAGTTACGGCTCCATGAACACTGAAGCTTTCTTT	CASSYGSMNTEAFF
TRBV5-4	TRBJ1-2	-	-	TGTGCCAGCAGCGCAGGAGCAGATAGCTATGGCTACACCTTC	CASSAGADSYGYTF
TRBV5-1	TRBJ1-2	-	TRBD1	TGCGCCAGCAGCTTTCAGCAAGGGACAGGGGGGGGCTACACCTTC	CASSFQQGTGGGYTF
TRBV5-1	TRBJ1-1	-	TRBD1	TGCGCCAGCAGCGTGGGACAGGGAGGGGAAGCTTTCTTT	CASSVGQGGEAFF
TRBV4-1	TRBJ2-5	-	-	TGCGCCAGCAGCCAATCTGATGGGGAGACCCAGTACTTC	CASSQSDGETQYF
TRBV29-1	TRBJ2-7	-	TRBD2	TGCAGCGTTAAAGGACTAGCGGGTTACGAGCAGTACTTC	CSVKGLAGYEQYF
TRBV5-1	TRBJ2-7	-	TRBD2	TGCGCCAGCAGCTTGGGACTAGCGACCTACGAGCAGTACTTC	CASSLGLATYEQYF
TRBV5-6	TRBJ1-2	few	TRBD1	TGTGCCAGCAGCTTGGAAGGACAGGGTTTTGGCTACACCTTC	CASSLEGQGFGYTF
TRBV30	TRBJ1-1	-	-	TGTGCCTGGGGGAGACAGTCCCACACTGAAGCTTTCTTT	CAWGRQSHTEAFF
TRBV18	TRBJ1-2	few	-	TGTGCCAGCTCACCGACGGCCCATCCGTATGGCTACACCTTC	CASSPTAHPYGYTF
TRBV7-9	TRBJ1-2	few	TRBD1	TGTGCCAGCATCGAGACAGGGGGCAAAAGCTATGGCTACACCTTC	CASIETGGKSYGYTF
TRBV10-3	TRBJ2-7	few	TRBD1	TGTGCCAGCCAGGACAGGGAGTACTACGAGCAGTACTTC	CASQDREYYEQYF
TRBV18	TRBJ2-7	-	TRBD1	TGTGCCAGCTCAGTCGACAGGGGGATTAGCGAGCAGTACTTC	CASSVDRGISEQYF